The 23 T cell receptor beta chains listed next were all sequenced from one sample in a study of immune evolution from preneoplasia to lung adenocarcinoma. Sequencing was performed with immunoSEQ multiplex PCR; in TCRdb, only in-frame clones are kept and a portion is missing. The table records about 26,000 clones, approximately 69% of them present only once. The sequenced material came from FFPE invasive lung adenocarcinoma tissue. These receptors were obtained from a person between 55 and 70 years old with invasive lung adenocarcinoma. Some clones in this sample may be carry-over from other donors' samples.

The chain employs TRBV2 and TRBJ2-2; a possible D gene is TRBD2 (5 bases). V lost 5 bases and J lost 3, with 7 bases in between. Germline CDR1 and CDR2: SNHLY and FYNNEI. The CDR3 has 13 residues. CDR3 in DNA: TGTGCCAGCAGTTCGGAGGACACCGGGGAGCTGTTTTTT. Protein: CASSSEDTGELFF. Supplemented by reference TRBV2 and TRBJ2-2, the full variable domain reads EPEVTQTPSHQVTQMGQEVILRCVPISNHLYFYWYRQILGQKVEFLVSFYNNEISEKSEIFDDQFSVERPDGSNFTLKIRSTKLEDSAMYFCASSSEDTGELFFGEGSRLTVL.

CDR3 coding DNA: TGTGCCAGCAGCTTAGCGGCCCTAGCGGGGGGCGGCACCGGGGAGCTGTTTTTT. Translation: CASSLAALAGGGTGELFF. The chain has TRBV7-6 and TRBJ2-2, with TRBD2 matching 11 bases. This CDR3 contains 18 residues. V shed 0 bases, J shed 4 bases, and the junction held 7 bases outside the gene matches. CDR1 and CDR2 from the germline V gene are SGHVS and FNYEAQ.

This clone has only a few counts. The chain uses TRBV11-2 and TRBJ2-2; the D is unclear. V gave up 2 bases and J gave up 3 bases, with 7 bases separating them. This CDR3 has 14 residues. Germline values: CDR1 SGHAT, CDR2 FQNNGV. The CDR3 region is CASSLISYTGELFF. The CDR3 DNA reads TGTGCCAGCAGCTTAATCTCCTACACCGGGGAGCTGTTTTTT.

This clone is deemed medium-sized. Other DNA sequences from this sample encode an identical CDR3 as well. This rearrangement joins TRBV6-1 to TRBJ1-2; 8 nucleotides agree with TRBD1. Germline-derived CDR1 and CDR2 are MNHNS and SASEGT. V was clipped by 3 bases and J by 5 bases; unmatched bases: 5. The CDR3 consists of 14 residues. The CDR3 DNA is TGTGCCAGCAGTGAGGGGACAGGCCTTTATGGCTACACCTTC. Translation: CASSEGTGLYGYTF.

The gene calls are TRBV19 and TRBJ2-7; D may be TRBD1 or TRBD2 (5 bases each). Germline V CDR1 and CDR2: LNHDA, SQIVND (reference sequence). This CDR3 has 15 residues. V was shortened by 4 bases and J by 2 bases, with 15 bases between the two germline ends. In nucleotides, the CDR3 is TGTGCCAGTAGTAGGGACGGAACCCAGACCTACGAGCAGTACTTC. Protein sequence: CASSRDGTQTYEQYF. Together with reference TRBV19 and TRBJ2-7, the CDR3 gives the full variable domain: DGGITQSPKYLFRKEGQNVTLSCEQNLNHDAMYWYRQDPGQGLRLIYYSQIVNDFQKGDIAEGYSVSREKKESFPLTVTSAQKNPTAFYLCASSRDGTQTYEQYFGPGTRLTVT.

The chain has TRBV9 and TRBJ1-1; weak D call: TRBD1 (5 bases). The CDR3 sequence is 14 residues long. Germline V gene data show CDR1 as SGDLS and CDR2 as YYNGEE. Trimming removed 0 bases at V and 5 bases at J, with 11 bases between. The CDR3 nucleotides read TGTGCCAGCAGCGTAGTCAGGGTGGAGACTGAAGCTTTCTTT. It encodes CASSVVRVETEAFF.

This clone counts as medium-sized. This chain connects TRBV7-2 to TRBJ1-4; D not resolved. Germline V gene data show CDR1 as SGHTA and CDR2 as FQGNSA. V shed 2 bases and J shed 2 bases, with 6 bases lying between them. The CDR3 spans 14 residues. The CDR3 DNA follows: TGTGCCAGCAGCTTATACACGACTAATGAAAAACTGTTTTTT. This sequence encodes CASSLYTTNEKLFF.

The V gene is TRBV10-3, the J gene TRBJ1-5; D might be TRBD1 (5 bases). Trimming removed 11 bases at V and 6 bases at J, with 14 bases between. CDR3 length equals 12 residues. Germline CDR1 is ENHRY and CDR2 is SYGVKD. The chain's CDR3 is CAVSGIGQPQHF. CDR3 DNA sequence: TGTGCCGTATCAGGGATCGGTCAGCCCCAGCATTTT.

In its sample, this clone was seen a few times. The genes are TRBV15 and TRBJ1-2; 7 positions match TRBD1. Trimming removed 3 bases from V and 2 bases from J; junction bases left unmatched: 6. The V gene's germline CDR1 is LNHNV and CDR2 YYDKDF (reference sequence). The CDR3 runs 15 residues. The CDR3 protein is CATSSPNRGNYGYTF. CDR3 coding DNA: TGTGCCACCAGCAGTCCAAACAGGGGAAACTATGGCTACACCTTC.

The CDR3 nucleotides read TGTGCCAGCAGCCAAGGGACAGGGTGGGATGAAAAACTGTTTTTT. The encoded protein is CASSQGTGWDEKLFF. The V and J genes are TRBV4-2 and TRBJ1-4; 8 bases map to TRBD1. CDR1 and CDR2 from the germline V gene are LGHNA and YNFKEQ. This CDR3 spans 15 amino acids. Trimming removed 1 base from V and 6 bases from J; junction bases left unmatched: 4.

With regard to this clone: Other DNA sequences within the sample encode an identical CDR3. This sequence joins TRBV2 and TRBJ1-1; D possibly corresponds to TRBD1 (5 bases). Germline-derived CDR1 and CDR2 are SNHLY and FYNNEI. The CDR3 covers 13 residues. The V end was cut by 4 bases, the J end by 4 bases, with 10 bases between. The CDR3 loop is CASSVGTGTEAFF. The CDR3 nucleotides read TGTGCCAGCAGTGTGGGTACAGGCACTGAAGCTTTCTTT.

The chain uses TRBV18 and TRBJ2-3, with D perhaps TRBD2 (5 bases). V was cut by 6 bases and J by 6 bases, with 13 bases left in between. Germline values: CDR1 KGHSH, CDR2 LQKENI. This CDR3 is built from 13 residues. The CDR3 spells CASSRTPVDTQYF. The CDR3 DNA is TGTGCCAGCTCTCGGACTCCCGTGGATACGCAGTATTTT.

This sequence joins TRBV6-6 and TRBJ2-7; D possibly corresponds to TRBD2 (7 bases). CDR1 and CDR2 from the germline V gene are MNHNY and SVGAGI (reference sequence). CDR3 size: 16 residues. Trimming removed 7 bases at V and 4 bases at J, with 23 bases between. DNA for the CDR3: TGTGCCAGCACTACCTCAGTGGGGGGGCATCTATACGAGCAGTACTTC. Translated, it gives CASTTSVGGHLYEQYF.

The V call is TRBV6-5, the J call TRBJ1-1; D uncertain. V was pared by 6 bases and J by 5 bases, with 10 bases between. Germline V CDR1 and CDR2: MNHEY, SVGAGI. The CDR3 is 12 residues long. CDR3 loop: CASRTQSTEAFF. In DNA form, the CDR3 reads TGTGCCAGCAGGACCCAGAGTACTGAAGCTTTCTTT.

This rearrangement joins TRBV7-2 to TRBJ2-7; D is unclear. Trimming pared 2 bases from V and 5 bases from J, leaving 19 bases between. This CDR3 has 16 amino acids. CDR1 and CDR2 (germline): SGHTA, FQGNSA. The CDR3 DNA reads TGTGCCAGCAGCTTAAGATCCCAGTCCGGGTTAAACGAGCAGTACTTC. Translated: CASSLRSQSGLNEQYF.

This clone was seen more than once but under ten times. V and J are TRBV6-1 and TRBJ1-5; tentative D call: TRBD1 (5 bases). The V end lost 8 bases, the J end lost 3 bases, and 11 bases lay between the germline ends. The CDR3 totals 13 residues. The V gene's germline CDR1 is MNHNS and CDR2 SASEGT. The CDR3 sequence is CASSGRDNQPQHF. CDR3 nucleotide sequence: TGTGCCAGCTCCGGCAGGGACAATCAGCCCCAGCATTTT.

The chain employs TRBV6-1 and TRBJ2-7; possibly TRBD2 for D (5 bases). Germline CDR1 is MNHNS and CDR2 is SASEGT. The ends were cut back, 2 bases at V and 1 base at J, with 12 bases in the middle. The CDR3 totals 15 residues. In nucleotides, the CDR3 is TGTGCCAGCAGTGAAACCCTAGCCGGGTCCTACGAGCAGTACTTC. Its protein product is CASSETLAGSYEQYF.

CDR3 region: CASVRGANDYGYTF. The CDR3, as DNA: TGTGCTAGTGTCCGGGGGGCGAACGACTATGGCTACACCTTC. The V gene is TRBV12-5, the J gene TRBJ1-2; TRBD1 might be the D (6 bases). CDR3 length: 14 residues. Trimming took 7 bases from V and 3 from J, leaving 15 bases between them. CDR1 is LGHNT, CDR2 FRNRAP, per germline.

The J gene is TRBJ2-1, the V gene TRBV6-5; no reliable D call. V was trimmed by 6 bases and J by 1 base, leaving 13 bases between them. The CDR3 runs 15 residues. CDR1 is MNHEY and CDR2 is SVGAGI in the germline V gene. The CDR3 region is CASRSPTASYNEQFF. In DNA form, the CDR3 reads TGTGCCAGCAGGTCTCCAACTGCTTCCTACAATGAGCAGTTCTTC.

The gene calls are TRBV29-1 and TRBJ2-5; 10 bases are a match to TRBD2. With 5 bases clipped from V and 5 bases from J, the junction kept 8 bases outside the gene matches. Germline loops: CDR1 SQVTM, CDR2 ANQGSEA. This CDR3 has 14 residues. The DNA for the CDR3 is TGCAGCGTTAGCGGGAGGGCAGAGTGGGAGACCCAGTACTTC. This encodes CSVSGRAEWETQYF.

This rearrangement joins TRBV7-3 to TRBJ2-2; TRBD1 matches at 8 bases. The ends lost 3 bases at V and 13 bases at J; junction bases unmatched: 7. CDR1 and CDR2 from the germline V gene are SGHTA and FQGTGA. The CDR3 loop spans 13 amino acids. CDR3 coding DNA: TGTGCCAGCAGCTTGACACAGGGGGGAGGGCTGTTTTTT. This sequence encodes CASSLTQGGGLFF.

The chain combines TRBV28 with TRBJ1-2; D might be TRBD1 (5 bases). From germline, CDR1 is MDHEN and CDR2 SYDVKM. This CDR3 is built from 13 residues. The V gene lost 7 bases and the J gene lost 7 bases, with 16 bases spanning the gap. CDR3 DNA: TGTGCCAGCATGGGAGGGGTGGGTAGTGGCTACACCTTC. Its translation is CASMGGVGSGYTF.

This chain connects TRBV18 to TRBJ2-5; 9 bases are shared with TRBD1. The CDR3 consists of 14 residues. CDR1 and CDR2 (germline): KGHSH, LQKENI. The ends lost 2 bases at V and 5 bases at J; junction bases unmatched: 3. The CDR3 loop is CASSPTGGWETQYF. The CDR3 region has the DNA TGTGCCAGCTCACCAACAGGGGGCTGGGAGACCCAGTACTTC.